This paragraph covers one TCR beta chain sequence. Its antigen remains unidentified. This sample was included in a study of shared clonotypes between healthy human individuals. Study-wide context: CD4 naive cells filled three plates per donor, CD4 memory three, CD8 naive two and CD8 memory one. Study observations and caveats: Approximately 4.6% of naive CD4 clonotypes were shared across several donors. Despite large depth, rarefaction showed incomplete sorted-subset sequencing.

Produced via immunoSEQ multiplex PCR; TCRdb's table is partial and in-frame only. The sample carries 150,000 to 200,000 clones, around 63% recorded once. With 3 bases removed from V and 0 bases from J, the gap between germline ends came to 16 bases. Germline V gene sequence: CDR1 KGHSH, CDR2 LQKENI. This CDR3 is 17 amino acids long. Partitioning of CD4+ cells yielded a CD45RA+ naive subset and a CD45RA-negative memory subset. The chain links TRBV18 to TRBJ2-3; D may be TRBD1 (5 bases). Sequenced input: memory CD4+ T cells sorted from blood. Subset in this sample: CD45RA-negative fraction. The receptor comes from a young man in good health. The CDR3 here is CASSPPGQASSTDTQYF. CDR3 sequence (DNA): TGTGCCAGCTCACCGCCAGGGCAGGCCTCTAGCACAGATACGCAGTATTTT.